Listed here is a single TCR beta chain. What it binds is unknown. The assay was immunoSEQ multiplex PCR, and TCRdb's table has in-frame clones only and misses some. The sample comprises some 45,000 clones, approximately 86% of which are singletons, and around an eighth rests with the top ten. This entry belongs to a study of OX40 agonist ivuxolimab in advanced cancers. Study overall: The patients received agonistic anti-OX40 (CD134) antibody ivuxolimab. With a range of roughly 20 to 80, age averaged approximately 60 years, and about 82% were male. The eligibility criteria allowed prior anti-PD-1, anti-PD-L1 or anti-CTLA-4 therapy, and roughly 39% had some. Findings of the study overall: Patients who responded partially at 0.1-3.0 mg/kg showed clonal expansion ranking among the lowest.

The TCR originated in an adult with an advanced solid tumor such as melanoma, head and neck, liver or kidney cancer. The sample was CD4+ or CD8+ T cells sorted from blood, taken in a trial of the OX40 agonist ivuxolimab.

The CDR3, as DNA: TGTGCCAGCAGCTTATTGGGCCGGGGCTCCGAGCAGTACTTC. Residues: CASSLLGRGSEQYF. The genes are TRBV7-9 and TRBJ2-7, with D perhaps matching TRBD1 or TRBD2 (5 bases each). In germline, CDR1 is SEHNR, CDR2 FQNEAQ (reference sequence). The CDR3 sequence is 14 residues long. V gave up 2 bases and J gave up 6 bases, with 14 bases separating them. Together with reference TRBV7-9 and TRBJ2-7, the CDR3 gives the full variable domain: DTGVSQNPRHKITKRGQNVTFRCDPISEHNRLYWYRQTLGQGPEFLTYFQNEAQLEKSRLLSDRFSAERPKGSFSTLEIQRTEQGDSAMYLCASSLLGRGSEQYFGPGTRLTVT.